This is a list of T cell receptor beta chains from one sample in a study of cytomegalovirus exposure and HLA in healthy donors. The repertoire was sequenced with immunoSEQ multiplex PCR; TCRdb's copy has only in-frame clones and lacks some. The profile covers some 220,000 clones, with more than 75% appearing a single time and roughly 0.22% taken by the ten largest. The sequenced material came from PBMCs. These receptors were collected from a girl aged 2 to 10 in good health and CMV-seronegative. CDR3s include the opening cysteine and the closing phenylalanine or tryptophan. The D gene is left open where the match is weak. Clone size appears in some rows only: once, few, many, or a class for an expanded clone.

v_call,j_call,d_call,clone_size,cdr3_nt,cdr3_aa
TRBV7-2,TRBJ1-4,TRBD1,NA,TGTGCCAGCAGCCCTCGGGACAGCCTTATAGGGGAAAAACTGTTTTTT,CASSPRDSLIGEKLFF
TRBV4-2,TRBJ2-2,NA,NA,TGTGCCAGTACAGGGGGGGACACCGGGGAGCTGTTTTTT,CASTGGDTGELFF
TRBV5-5,TRBJ1-4,NA,NA,TGTGCCAGCAGCTTGGGCCCAACAGGGTCAACTAATGAAAAACTGTTTTTT,CASSLGPTGSTNEKLFF
TRBV2,TRBJ2-5,TRBD1,NA,TGTGCCAGCAGTGTAGGGTATCGGGACAGGCCCCACGTGGCCCAGTACTTC,CASSVGYRDRPHVAQYF
TRBV19,TRBJ2-5,TRBD2,NA,TGTGCCAGTGGCGAATGGACTAGCGGGGGGATAGAGACCCAGTACTTC,CASGEWTSGGIETQYF
TRBV15,TRBJ2-1,TRBD1,NA,TGTGCCACCAGCATTGATGACAGGGGGGGCTACAATGAGCAGTTCTTC,CATSIDDRGGYNEQFF
TRBV5-1,TRBJ1-4,TRBD1,few,TGCGCCAGCAGCCCGACACGGACAGGGAATGAAAAACTGTTTTTT,CASSPTRTGNEKLFF
TRBV25-1,TRBJ1-2,TRBD1,once,TGTGCCACGGGACAGGGTAACTATGGCTACACCTTC,CATGQGNYGYTF
TRBV6-4,TRBJ2-5,TRBD1,NA,TGTGCCAGCAGTGAGGGGACAGGGGGCCAAGAGACCCAGTACTTC,CASSEGTGGQETQYF
TRBV15,TRBJ1-4,TRBD1,NA,TGTGCCACCAGGAAACGGACAGGGGGAGAAAAACTGTTTTTT,CATRKRTGGEKLFF
TRBV5-4,TRBJ2-7,TRBD1,NA,TGTGCCAGCAGCCCCTCGGTCGGGACAGGGGCCTACGAGCAGTACTTC,CASSPSVGTGAYEQYF
TRBV5-6,TRBJ2-3,TRBD2,NA,TGTGCCAGCAGCGCCGAGCGGGAGATCGCAGATACGCAGTATTTT,CASSAEREIADTQYF
TRBV19,TRBJ2-5,NA,NA,TGTGCCAGTGCGAGGAGAGGGGAGACCCAGTACTTC,CASARRGETQYF
TRBV25-1,TRBJ2-7,TRBD1,NA,TGTGCCAGTAGTGACCAGGACAGGCGGCAGGGCGAGCAGTACTTC,CASSDQDRRQGEQYF
TRBV7-9,TRBJ1-2,NA,NA,TGTGCCAGCAGCTTAATCTCAGGGAACGGCTACACCTTC,CASSLISGNGYTF